These 13 T cell receptor beta chains were sequenced from one sample in a study of post-analysis software for immune sequencing data. Whole-study results and caveats: A handful of TRBV segments were significantly more frequent in patients than in controls. TRBV5-6, TRBV5-1 and TRBV20-1 were among these segments.

These receptors' targets are unknown. Every TCR beta cDNA library bore unique molecular identifiers. Each CDR3 protein gets one entry after TCRdb re-called the PCR reads with MiXCR. In the table there are around 180,000 distinct CDR3 sequences, 30% of which are singletons. Sequenced: blood. The receptors stem from a girl between 5 and 17 years old with multiple sclerosis.

The chain combines TRBV2 with TRBJ2-5, with 7 nucleotides matching TRBD2. The assigned J gene may be wrong: the sequence end matches TRBJ2-7 better. The CDR3 spans 15 residues. Looked up from germline, CDR1 is SNHLY and CDR2 is FYNNEI. CDR3 amino acids: CASKRQWEGRGEQYF. The CDR3 nucleotides read TGTGCCAGCAAACGTCAGTGGGAGGGCCGTGGCGAGCAGTACTTC.

About this clonotype: It may be a read error: a sequence one base away is much more abundant. This sequence joins TRBV10-3 and TRBJ2-5; D remains unclear. The CDR3 runs to 12 residues. Germline values: CDR1 ENHRY, CDR2 SYGVKD. CDR3 sequence (DNA): TGTGCCATCAGCACTGCAGGAGAGGCCCAGTACTTC. It is translated as CAISTAGEAQYF.

Ten or more counts support this clonotype. The chain is built from TRBV29-1 and TRBJ2-1; the D gene is possibly TRBD2 (6 bases). Germline values: CDR1 SQVTM, CDR2 ANQGSEA. V shed 4 bases and J shed 9 bases, with 10 bases lying between them. The CDR3 runs to 11 residues. The CDR3 coding sequence is TGCAGCGTTGCCGGGGGTAGTGAGCAGTTCTTC. Protein product: CSVAGGSEQFF.

The rearrangement uses TRBV7-9 and TRBJ2-7; 11 bases map to TRBD1. Trimming took 5 bases from V and 6 from J; bases not matched to a gene: 12. Germline CDR1 reads SEHNR; CDR2 reads FQNEAQ (reference sequence). This CDR3 has 16 amino acids. Written as DNA, the CDR3 is TGTGCCAGCAGCCCGGACAGGGGGCGTCGACAGGGCGAGCAGTACTTC. Protein sequence: CASSPDRGRRQGEQYF.

The chain has TRBV30 and TRBJ1-1, with TRBD1 matching over 7 bases. Germline V CDR1 and CDR2: GTSNPN, SVGIG (reference sequence). The CDR3 spans 12 residues. V dropped 1 base and J dropped 4; count of bases not matched to a gene: 0. This chain's CDR3 is CAWSDRGTEAFF. CDR3 coding DNA: TGTGCCTGGAGTGACAGGGGCACTGAAGCTTTCTTT.

This clonotype was recorded at least ten times. This chain's CDR3 is CASQTASYEQYF. DNA of the CDR3: TGCGCCAGCCAGACAGCGTCCTACGAGCAGTACTTC. V usage is TRBV10-2 and J usage is TRBJ2-7, with D perhaps TRBD1 (5 bases). The CDR3 extends over 12 amino acids. V lost 8 bases and J 1 base, leaving 9 bases between the germline ends. In germline, CDR1 is WSHSY, CDR2 SAAADI.

As to this clonotype: It may be a read error: a sequence one base away is much more abundant. The chain recombines TRBV20-1 with TRBJ2-7, with 10 bases matching TRBD2. This CDR3 is built from 13 residues. CDR1 and CDR2 from the germline V gene are DFQATT and SNEGSKA (reference sequence). CDR3: CSARRLAGYERYF. The CDR3 coding sequence is TGCAGTGCTAGAAGACTAGCGGGTTACGAGCGGTACTTC.

This clonotype came up a few times. V and J are TRBV7-9 and TRBJ1-2, with 8 bases that match TRBD1. Germline V CDR1 and CDR2: SEHNR, FQNEAQ (reference sequence). This CDR3 region has 15 residues. J lost 5 bases, V lost 1 base, and 6 bases had no gene match. CDR3 residues: CASSLEEDRVYGYTF. The CDR3 DNA sequence: TGTGCCAGCAGCTTAGAGGAGGACAGGGTGTATGGCTACACCTTC.

For this clonotype: Possible read error: a much larger clone is one base away. This chain connects TRBV5-1 to TRBJ1-2; tentatively, D is TRBD1 (5 bases). The CDR3 has 16 amino acids. Germline assignment: CDR1 SGHRS and CDR2 YFSETQ. The CDR3 bases are TGCACCAGCAGCTCCCCTAGAGGGGACGGTTACTATGGCTACACCTTC. This encodes CTSSSPRGDGYYGYTF.

Remarks on this clonotype: A read error may explain this, as a much larger clone is one base away. The chain uses TRBV7-3 and TRBJ2-4; D might be TRBD2 (7 bases). The tail of the sequence fits TRBJ2-5 better, so the J call may be wrong. CDR3 length: 16 residues. CDR1 and CDR2 (germline): SGHTA, FQGTGA. This CDR3 reads CVSSSLRGEGLGTQYF. DNA of the CDR3: TGTGTCAGCAGCTCCCTTAGGGGGGAGGGCCTCGGGACCCAGTACTTC.

V gene TRBV3-1 combines with J gene TRBJ2-5; D gene ambiguous. The J call may be incorrect, as the DNA end agrees better with TRBJ2-7. The CDR3 spans 13 residues. CDR1 is LGHDT, CDR2 YNNKEL, per germline (reference sequence). The CDR3 region has the DNA TGTGCCAGCAGCCAGGACGGACGGATCGAGCAGTACTTC. This codes for CASSQDGRIEQYF.

In regard to this clonotype: Germline is not matched at one junction end, which may reflect a read error. J is TRBJ2-5 and V is TRBV14; tentative D call: TRBD2 (6 bases). Germline-derived CDR1 and CDR2 are SGHDN and FVKESK. This CDR3 has 14 residues. Here the CDR3 reads CASSQGAGPGTRYF. In DNA, the CDR3 is TGTGCCAGCAGCCAAGGGGCGGGGCCGGGGACCCGGTACTTC.

This clonotype occurred a few times. The chain is built from TRBV7-9 and TRBJ2-3; 7 nucleotides align to TRBD2. The V gene end was trimmed by 5 bases and the J gene end by 1 base; junction bases not matched to a gene: 21. CDR1 SEHNR and CDR2 FQNEAQ come from the germline V gene (reference sequence). The CDR3 totals 20 residues. The CDR3 region has the DNA TGTGCCAGCAGCCCTCCTCCCGATCGCTTGCGGGAGCACGGCACAGATACGCAGTATTTT. This translates into CASSPPPDRLREHGTDTQYF.